The clone carrying this TCR beta chain was detected ten times or more. Construction of the TCRbeta library involved unique molecular identifiers. TCRdb re-analysed the PCR reads in MiXCR, keeping a single row per CDR3 protein. The sample lists about 600,000 distinct CDR3 sequences, under 30% seen once, with less than 15% in the top ten. This sample is part of a study of T-cell reconstitution after alpha-beta-depleted transplantation in children. This CDR3 is built from 14 residues. Germline-derived CDR1 and CDR2 are DFQATT and SNEGSKA (reference sequence). V was cut by 6 bases and J by 7 bases, with 22 bases left in between.

The source was PBMCs, mostly from graft donor cells, collected 360 days after TCRalphabeta/CD19-depleted stem cell transplant. The J gene is TRBJ2-7, the V gene TRBV20-1; weak D call: TRBD1 (6 bases). This clonotype originated in a boy under three years old who had a stem cell transplant for acute myeloid leukemia, so the T cells may come from the graft donor. In DNA, the CDR3 is TGCAGTGCCGATCCCGGGACAACTTCGGGGGAGCAGTACTTC. Its protein product is CSADPGTTSGEQYF.